Listed below are T cell receptor beta chains from one sample, sequenced in a study of OX40 agonist ivuxolimab in advanced cancers. TCRdb's copy holds only in-frame clones and misses some; the assay was immunoSEQ multiplex PCR. The profile shows 40,000 to 60,000 clones, 81% of them singletons. Here the sequenced sample was CD4+ or CD8+ T cells sorted from blood, taken in a trial of the OX40 agonist ivuxolimab. The receptors originated from an adult with an advanced solid tumor such as melanoma, head and neck, liver or kidney cancer. Each CDR3 is given with its conserved first and last residue. D genes are given only for firm matches. Size tells how often a clone was seen (once, few, many) or the class of an expanded clone, and some rows leave it out.

CDR3 protein	CDR3 DNA	clone size	V gene	D gene	J gene
CASSQPRQGEDTEAFF	TGTGCCAGCAGCCAACCAAGACAGGGGGAGGACACTGAAGCTTTCTTT	.	TRBV4-2	TRBD1	TRBJ1-1
CASSQDEPYNEQFF	TGTGCCAGCAGCCAAGACGAACCCTACAATGAGCAGTTCTTC	.	TRBV4-2	.	TRBJ2-1
CASSLVVGGLTDTQYF	TGTGCCAGCAGTTTGGTAGTGGGAGGGCTCACAGATACGCAGTATTTT	.	TRBV28	TRBD2	TRBJ2-3
CASATSSPYGYTF	TGTGCCAGCGCGACATCGTCTCCCTATGGCTACACCTTC	few	TRBV28	.	TRBJ1-2
CASTTTGGEETQYF	TGTGCCAGCACTACCACTGGCGGCGAAGAGACCCAGTACTTC	.	TRBV18	.	TRBJ2-5
CASSLWDRGSTNEKLFF	TGTGCCAGCAGCTTATGGGACAGGGGTTCAACTAATGAAAAACTGTTTTTT	.	TRBV11-2	TRBD1	TRBJ1-4
CASSQIGQGYGYTF	TGTGCCAGCAGCCAAATCGGACAGGGATACGGCTACACCTTC	.	TRBV14	TRBD1	TRBJ1-2
CASSFTPRGAASYEQYF	TGCGCCAGCAGCTTTACCCCTCGGGGAGCAGCATCATACGAGCAGTACTTC	.	TRBV5-1	.	TRBJ2-7
CASSRAVEAFF	TGTGCCAGTAGTAGGGCAGTTGAAGCTTTCTTT	.	TRBV19	.	TRBJ1-1
CASSASGQLNTEAFF	TGTGCCAGCAGTGCTAGCGGACAGTTGAACACTGAAGCTTTCTTT	.	TRBV6-8	.	TRBJ1-1
CSATRREQFF	TGCAGTGCTACTAGGCGGGAGCAGTTCTTC	.	TRBV20-1	.	TRBJ2-1
CASSQGFGVTNTEAFF	TGCGCCAGCAGCCAAGGATTTGGGGTTACGAACACTGAAGCTTTCTTT	.	TRBV4-3	.	TRBJ1-1
CASSLTVDEKLFF	TGTGCCAGCAGCTTAACGGTGGATGAAAAACTGTTTTTT	.	TRBV11-2	.	TRBJ1-4